A single sample is the source of the 23 T cell receptor beta chains below, sequenced in a study of T cell changes during pregnancy in multiple sclerosis. Profiling relied on immunoSEQ multiplex PCR, and the TCRdb table lists in-frame clones only, not all of them. There are 60,000 to 85,000 clones in the sample; 92% occur only once, and about 1.5% lies in the top ten. Material: peripheral blood, obtained in the second trimester of pregnancy. The origin of the receptors is a female donor in good health, enrolled as a control in a pregnancy study.

The chain carries TRBV20-1 and TRBJ1-4; the D is unclear. CDR1 is DFQATT, CDR2 SNEGSKA, per germline (reference sequence). V lost 3 bases, J lost 4 bases, and 3 bases lay in between. CDR3 length: 11 residues. The CDR3 loop reads CSASNNEKLFF. The DNA of the CDR3 is TGCAGTGCTAGTAATAATGAAAAACTGTTTTTT.

The rearrangement links TRBV7-3 to TRBJ2-4, with a possible D match to TRBD2 (6 bases). V lost 2 bases and J lost 0, with 11 bases in between. The CDR3 runs to 16 residues. Germline V lookup: CDR1 SGHTA, CDR2 FQGTGA. This CDR3 is CASSLGSGVAKNIQYF. In nucleotides, the CDR3 is TGTGCCAGCAGCTTAGGTAGCGGAGTAGCCAAAAACATTCAGTACTTC.

The chain is built from TRBV7-6 and TRBJ2-5, with no clear D. The CDR3 spans 12 residues. V was cut by 1 base and J by 5 bases, with 5 bases left in between. Per germline, CDR1 SGHVS and CDR2 FNYEAQ. CDR3 nucleotides: TGTGCCAGCAGCTTAGACGGGGAGACCCAGTACTTC. Amino acid sequence: CASSLDGETQYF.

V and J are TRBV19 and TRBJ1-2; 9 bases are a match to TRBD1. CDR1 is LNHDA, CDR2 SQIVND, per germline (reference sequence). Germline trimming cut 7 bases from V and 7 bases from J; bases unmatched to any gene: 16. The CDR3 extends over 16 amino acids. The CDR3 protein is CASTLSPGQGLVGYTF. The CDR3 bases are TGTGCCAGTACTCTCTCTCCGGGACAGGGATTAGTTGGCTACACCTTC. The full variable domain, its missing parts supplied by reference TRBV19 and TRBJ1-2, is DGGITQSPKYLFRKEGQNVTLSCEQNLNHDAMYWYRQDPGQGLRLIYYSQIVNDFQKGDIAEGYSVSREKKESFPLTVTSAQKNPTAFYLCASTLSPGQGLVGYTFGSGTRLTVV.

V usage is TRBV7-3 and J usage is TRBJ2-3; TRBD2 might be the D (6 bases). Trimming cost V 1 base and J 3 bases, with 14 bases left between them. The CDR3 runs to 16 residues. Germline CDR1 is SGHTA and CDR2 is FQGTGA. CDR3 residues: CASSLKGVGGTDTQYF. For the CDR3, the DNA is TGTGCCAGCAGCTTAAAGGGAGTGGGAGGAACAGATACGCAGTATTTT.

The chain is built from TRBV10-2 and TRBJ2-2; TRBD2 matches at 7 bases. Trimming removed 10 bases from V and 4 bases from J; junction bases left unmatched: 9. The CDR3 has 14 residues. Germline-derived CDR1 and CDR2 are WSHSY and SAAADI. CDR3 DNA sequence: TGCGCCATCAGAGGGGACTACAGCACCGGGGAGCTGTTTTTT. Translated: CAIRGDYSTGELFF.

The rearrangement uses TRBV2 and TRBJ2-3; TRBD1 is a possible D gene (7 bases). V was shortened by 2 bases and J by 1 base, with 19 bases between the two germline ends. CDR1 and CDR2 from the germline V gene are SNHLY and FYNNEI. The CDR3 is made up of 18 amino acids. As DNA, the CDR3 is TGTGCCAGCAGTGAACGGTTTTTACAGGGGACTGGCACAGATACGCAGTATTTT. Residues: CASSERFLQGTGTDTQYF.

This clone appeared once. This rearrangement joins TRBV9 to TRBJ2-1, with 8 bases that match TRBD1. This CDR3 spans 15 amino acids. V was clipped by 4 bases and J by 3 bases; unmatched bases: 6. In germline, CDR1 is SGDLS, CDR2 YYNGEE. The CDR3 region is CASSPRDRLYNEQFF. The CDR3 nucleotides are TGTGCCAGCAGCCCCCGGGACAGGCTCTACAATGAGCAGTTCTTC.

The chain couples TRBV6-6 to TRBJ1-1; D ambiguous. V was pared by 4 bases and J by 2 bases, with 8 bases between. CDR1 MNHNY and CDR2 SVGAGI come from the germline V gene (reference sequence). CDR3 length: 13 amino acids. CDR3 loop: CASSLYSNTEAFF. DNA for the CDR3: TGTGCCAGCAGTTTATATTCTAACACTGAAGCTTTCTTT.

This chain connects TRBV5-4 to TRBJ2-5, with 13 bases aligning to TRBD2. The V gene end was trimmed by 4 bases and the J gene end by 4 bases; junction bases not matched to a gene: 7. Germline V gene sequence: CDR1 SGHNT, CDR2 YYREEE (reference sequence). This CDR3 has 16 residues. CDR3 bases: TGTGCCAGCAGCGGACTAGCGGGGGCCGTGGGAGAGACCCAGTACTTC. This encodes CASSGLAGAVGETQYF. Full variable domain (rest looked up from reference TRBV5-4 and TRBJ2-5): ETGVTQSPTHLIKTRGQQVTLRCSSQSGHNTVSWYQQALGQGPQFIFQYYREEENGRGNFPPRFSGLQFPNYSSELNVNALELDDSALYLCASSGLAGAVGETQYFGPGTRLLVL.

V gene TRBV18 combines with J gene TRBJ2-1; D may be TRBD2 (5 bases). The germline gives CDR1 KGHSH, CDR2 LQKENI. The CDR3 sequence is 12 residues long. V was clipped by 4 bases and J by 8 bases, with 9 bases between them. The CDR3 reads CASSRIGDEQFF. For the CDR3, the DNA is TGTGCCAGCTCACGCATCGGGGATGAGCAGTTCTTC.

The J gene is TRBJ2-1, the V gene TRBV18, with TRBD1 matching 11 bases. Germline values: CDR1 KGHSH, CDR2 LQKENI. V lost 6 bases to trimming and J lost 3 bases; unmatched junction nucleotides: 4. The CDR3 sequence is 15 residues long. CDR3 sequence (DNA): TGTGCCAGCTCTGCGGGGACAGGGGGCTACAATGAGCAGTTCTTC. Its protein is CASSAGTGGYNEQFF.

The V gene is TRBV7-9, the J gene TRBJ1-1; weak D call: TRBD1 (6 bases). V gave up 8 bases and J gave up 3 bases, with 16 bases separating them. The CDR3 spans 14 residues. Germline V gene data show CDR1 as SEHNR and CDR2 as FQNEAQ (reference sequence). This CDR3 is CASLAGGADTEAFF. CDR3 bases: TGTGCCAGCCTGGCTGGGGGGGCTGACACTGAAGCTTTCTTT.

The CDR3, as DNA: TGTGCCAGCAGCGGGCTTTGGGAAGGACAGTTGAACACTGAAGCTTTCTTT. It yields the protein CASSGLWEGQLNTEAFF. This chain joins TRBV9 and TRBJ1-1; possibly TRBD1 for D (6 bases). The CDR3 consists of 17 residues. Per the germline V gene, CDR1 is SGDLS and CDR2 is YYNGEE. Trimming took 3 bases from V and 0 from J, leaving 18 bases between them.

The CDR3 DNA is TGTGCCAGCAAGGTAGTTAGCGGACACAATGAGCAGTTCTTC. This encodes CASKVVSGHNEQFF. This chain uses TRBV6-4 with TRBJ2-1; possible D gene TRBD2, 6 bases. The length of the CDR3 is 14 residues. V gave up 7 bases and J gave up 5 bases, with 15 bases separating them. Germline V gene data show CDR1 as MRHNA and CDR2 as SNTAGT.

The chain employs TRBV28 and TRBJ2-6; D might be TRBD2 (5 bases). This CDR3 contains 17 residues. Trimming removed 2 bases at V and 0 bases at J, with 11 bases between. Per germline, CDR1 MDHEN and CDR2 SYDVKM. The CDR3: CASSLPGLPSGANVLTF. CDR3 coding DNA: TGTGCCAGCAGTTTACCCGGACTCCCCTCTGGGGCCAACGTCCTGACTTTC.

In DNA form, the CDR3 reads TGTGCCAGCAGCCACCGGCGGACTAGCGGGGAGTATTTT. The encoded protein is CASSHRRTSGEYF. The rearrangement joins TRBV7-8 to TRBJ2-3; the match to TRBD2 covers 12 bases. Germline CDR1 is SGHVS and CDR2 is FQNEAQ. V dropped 5 bases and J dropped 13; count of bases not matched to a gene: 7. This CDR3 comprises 13 residues. Using reference TRBV7-8 and TRBJ2-3 for the parts outside the CDR3, the full variable domain is GAGVSQSPRYKVAKRGQDVALRCDPISGHVSLFWYQQALGQGPEFLTYFQNEAQLDKSGLPSDRFFAERPEGSVSTLKIQRTQQEDSAVYLCASSHRRTSGEYFGPGTRLTVL.

The chain is built from TRBV27 and TRBJ2-1, with TRBD1 as a possible D gene (6 bases). V gave up 2 bases and J gave up 0 bases, with 11 bases separating them. CDR1 is MNHEY and CDR2 is SMNVEV in the germline V gene (reference sequence). The CDR3 length is 16 residues. The CDR3 sequence is CASSLRPDSSYNEQFF. CDR3 coding DNA: TGTGCCAGCAGTTTAAGGCCGGACAGCTCCTACAATGAGCAGTTCTTC.

The chain uses TRBV4-1 and TRBJ2-3; TRBD2 might be the D (6 bases). The V and J ends lost 6 bases and 8 bases respectively, with 21 bases between them. CDR1 and CDR2 (germline): MGHRA, YSYEKL. The CDR3 sequence is 15 residues long. For the CDR3, the DNA is TGCGCCAGCAGGCCGGGACTTCGCGGTTCCCCTACGCAGTATTTT. Residues: CASRPGLRGSPTQYF.

The chain joins TRBV28 to TRBJ2-7, with 10 bases matching TRBD1. With 5 bases clipped from V and 4 bases from J, the junction kept 8 bases outside the gene matches. This CDR3 has 15 amino acids. Looked up from germline, CDR1 is MDHEN and CDR2 is SYDVKM. In nucleotides, the CDR3 is TGTGCCAGCAGTCGGAGACAGGGGGCGCTGTACGAGCAGTACTTC. This gives the protein CASSRRQGALYEQYF.

The chain links TRBV4-2 to TRBJ1-6; TRBD1 is a possible D gene (5 bases). The CDR3 is 14 residues long. V lost 3 bases and J 8 bases, leaving 11 bases between the germline ends. Per germline, CDR1 LGHNA and CDR2 YNFKEQ. CDR3: CASSQDPGDSPLHF. The CDR3, as DNA: TGTGCCAGCAGCCAGGACCCGGGGGATTCACCCCTCCACTTT.

The V gene is TRBV30, the J gene TRBJ2-1; TRBD1 matches at 9 bases. Trimming cost V 2 bases and J 5 bases; bases outside gene matches: 4. Looked up from germline, CDR1 is GTSNPN and CDR2 is SVGIG (reference sequence). The CDR3 has 14 amino acids. CDR3: CAWSYRGPHNEQFF. The DNA of the CDR3 is TGTGCCTGGAGTTACAGGGGGCCCCACAATGAGCAGTTCTTC.

This clone has a single count. The chain joins TRBV9 to TRBJ2-3; 7 bases are shared with TRBD2. CDR3 size: 13 residues. The V and J ends lost 3 bases and 4 bases, in that order; junction bases with no gene match: 2. Germline-derived CDR1 and CDR2 are SGDLS and YYNGEE. CDR3 region: CASSGAGADTQYF. CDR3 DNA sequence: TGTGCCAGCAGCGGCGCGGGAGCAGATACGCAGTATTTT.